This record covers a single TCR beta chain. Antigen: not known. Sequencing ends 3 residues short of the CDR3 end; the germline J gene provides the rest. TCRdb keeps only in-frame clones here, not all; method: immunoSEQ multiplex PCR. The listing contains about 23,000 clones. The data were obtained in a study of T cells in women clearing cervical HPV infection. Study summary: No precancer developed; the control's incident HPV16 infection cleared within 12 months. Study observations and caveats: Controls had more TRBV6-7 (approximately 0.16%) than cases (approximately 0.11%). Each sample's T-cell count was unknown, possibly confounding richness.

The CDR3 consists of 13 residues. Trimming took 3 bases from V and 6 from J, leaving 10 bases between them. Germline V gene sequence: CDR1 SGHDT, CDR2 YYEEEE. Sequencing was performed on blood buffy coat. The receptor was isolated from a woman between 18 and 70 years old with a cervical HPV16 infection that either progressed to CIN3+ or cleared (not recorded which). The chain couples TRBV5-6 to TRBJ1-5, with unresolved D. CDR3 sequence: CASSSGVVQPQHF. The covered CDR3 bases are TGTGCCAGCAGCTCCGGGGTTGTTCAGCCC.